Here is one TCR beta chain with its context. These data are taken from a study of blood T cells in healthy people across ages. Alongside a J-beta primer mix, a sample-barcoded 5' primer served in a second PCR lasting about 7 to 12 cycles. TCRdb itself ran the 5' RACE reads through MiXCR, one entry per CDR3 protein. The sample consists of a few hundred thousand distinct CDR3 sequences, over 45% of them appearing once. CDR3 length: 13 residues. Germline assignment: CDR1 LNHDA and CDR2 SQIVND (reference sequence). V lost 7 bases and J lost 4, with 12 bases in between. The sequencing input was blood. The receptor was derived from a man aged 60 to 75 in good health. The V and J genes are TRBV19 and TRBJ2-3; D might be TRBD2 (5 bases). The CDR3 reads CASTWTEADTQYF. CDR3 bases: TGTGCCAGTACCTGGACTGAGGCAGATACGCAGTATTTT.